This T cell receptor beta chain appears in the sequencing data of a study of blood T cell repertoires in COVID-19. Measured with immunoSEQ multiplex PCR; TCRdb has only the in-frame clones, and not every one. Of about 190,000 clones in the sample, 80% to 90% were seen once. This clone was recorded once. The sample has other DNA sequences that encode this CDR3 too. The sequencing input was peripheral blood. This TCR was sampled from a woman of 80 years or more with acute or convalescent COVID-19.

CDR3 nucleotide sequence: TGTGCCAGCAGCTTACAGGGGGACACTGAAGCTTTCTTT. This codes for CASSLQGDTEAFF. The chain employs TRBV7-9 and TRBJ1-1; 7 positions match TRBD1. The length of the CDR3 is 13 residues. Germline-derived CDR1 and CDR2 are SEHNR and FQNEAQ (reference sequence). V shed 2 bases and J 3 bases; nucleotides not matched to a gene: 0.